Following are 19 T cell receptor beta chains from one sample sequenced in a study of OX40 agonist ivuxolimab in advanced cancers. Data came from immunoSEQ multiplex PCR; TCRdb stores just in-frame clones and leaves some out. The sample lists roughly 57,000 clones, less than 85% occurring once. The sequencing used CD4+ or CD8+ T cells sorted from blood, collected in a trial of the OX40 agonist ivuxolimab. These TCRs come from an adult with an advanced solid tumor such as melanoma, head and neck, liver or kidney cancer.

The genes are TRBV19 and TRBJ1-5; TRBD1 matches 10 bases. The V gene's germline CDR1 is LNHDA and CDR2 SQIVND (reference sequence). The CDR3 is made up of 13 amino acids. Trimming took 10 bases from V and 5 from J; bases not matched to a gene: 5. In nucleotides, the CDR3 is TGTGCCACAGGCGGGACAGGGGATCAGCCCCAGCATTTT. This translates into CATGGTGDQPQHF.

V gene TRBV11-2 combines with J gene TRBJ2-1; TRBD2 matches 9 bases. The CDR3 is made up of 16 amino acids. The junction had 6 bases not matched to a gene; V was cut back by 2 bases and J by 4 bases. Germline loops: CDR1 SGHAT, CDR2 FQNNGV. CDR3 DNA sequence: TGTGCCAGCAGCTTACTCGTGACTAGCGGATACAATGAGCAGTTCTTC. It encodes CASSLLVTSGYNEQFF.

The chain links TRBV6-5 to TRBJ1-5; D is uncertain. Trimming removed 6 bases at V and 0 bases at J, with 12 bases between. CDR1 MNHEY and CDR2 SVGAGI come from the germline V gene. The CDR3 extends over 15 amino acids. CDR3 bases: TGTGCCAGCAGGTATACAGTATATAGCAATCAGCCCCAGCATTTT. Translation gives CASRYTVYSNQPQHF.

The chain has TRBV5-1 and TRBJ2-1, with TRBD2 matching over 7 bases. The CDR3 spans 16 residues. With 0 bases clipped from V and 10 bases from J, the junction kept 13 bases outside the gene matches. The germline gives CDR1 SGHRS, CDR2 YFSETQ. The CDR3 coding sequence is TGCGCCAGCAGCTTGGAGGGTAGCGGGTCGTCTCGAGAGCAGTTCTTC. Translating it yields CASSLEGSGSSREQFF.

This clone has just one count. J is TRBJ2-1 and V is TRBV11-1; D is unresolved. Germline-derived CDR1 and CDR2 are SGHAT and FQDESV (reference sequence). Trimming cost V 4 bases and J 3 bases, with 16 bases left between them. This CDR3 is 16 amino acids long. CDR3 region: CASSWEYQVIYNEQFF. The CDR3 bases are TGTGCCAGCAGCTGGGAATACCAGGTGATCTACAATGAGCAGTTCTTC.

The rearrangement joins TRBV5-1 to TRBJ2-1; 11 bases line up with TRBD2. With 4 bases clipped from V and 9 bases from J, the junction kept 12 bases outside the gene matches. CDR1 is SGHRS and CDR2 is YFSETQ in the germline V gene. CDR3 size: 16 residues. CDR3 amino acids: CASSLAIAGGPGEQFF. CDR3 DNA: TGCGCCAGCAGCCTCGCAATAGCGGGAGGGCCGGGTGAGCAGTTCTTC.

On this clone: Other DNA sequences in this sample translate to the same CDR3. The chain is built from TRBV6-1 and TRBJ2-7; maybe TRBD2 (6 bases). The CDR3 is 13 residues long. Looked up from germline, CDR1 is MNHNS and CDR2 is SASEGT. Trimming cost V 2 bases and J 6 bases, with 11 bases left between them. This CDR3 is CASSESRRVEQYF. The CDR3 DNA sequence: TGTGCCAGCAGTGAAAGTCGGAGGGTCGAGCAGTACTTC.

The rearrangement joins TRBV5-4 to TRBJ2-7; tentatively, D is TRBD2 (6 bases). The CDR3 is 14 residues long. V was shortened by 1 base and J by 7 bases, with 15 bases between the two germline ends. CDR1 SGHNT and CDR2 YYREEE come from the germline V gene (reference sequence). This CDR3 reads CASSLIVTSGEQYF. CDR3 nucleotides: TGTGCCAGCAGCTTGATTGTGACTAGTGGGGAGCAGTACTTC.

This chain connects TRBV11-2 to TRBJ2-1; D not resolved. V was clipped by 1 base and J by 7 bases, with 8 bases between them. The CDR3 consists of 13 residues. From germline, CDR1 is SGHAT and CDR2 FQNNGV. CDR3 coding DNA: TGTGCCAGCAGCTTAGCCGGTATAAATGAGCAGTTCTTC. Encoded protein: CASSLAGINEQFF.

This chain uses TRBV7-3 with TRBJ2-3; no definite D call. This CDR3 has 15 amino acids. Germline assignment: CDR1 SGHTA and CDR2 FQGTGA. Trimming removed 5 bases from V and 5 bases from J, with 17 bases in between. CDR3: CASSPDYTPGDTQYF. CDR3 coding DNA: TGTGCCAGCAGCCCCGATTACACTCCCGGAGATACGCAGTATTTT.

The rearrangement joins TRBV6-1 to TRBJ2-7; 8 bases agree with TRBD1. The ends lost 6 bases at V and 6 bases at J; junction bases unmatched: 4. Germline-derived CDR1 and CDR2 are MNHNS and SASEGT. CDR3 length equals 12 residues. The CDR3 DNA follows: TGTGCCAGCAGCCTGACAGGGGTCGAGCAGTACTTC. Protein product: CASSLTGVEQYF.

The chain has TRBV10-3 and TRBJ2-7, with 9 positions matching TRBD1. The CDR3 totals 14 residues. CDR1 and CDR2 (germline): ENHRY, SYGVKD. Losses at the gene ends were 2 bases for V and 6 bases for J; bases not matched to a gene: 5. For the CDR3, the DNA is TGTGCCATCAGTGAGGTGACAGGGGGGAGCGAGCAGTACTTC. Protein sequence: CAISEVTGGSEQYF.

The J gene is TRBJ1-1, the V gene TRBV4-1; no reliable D call. Trimming removed 4 bases at V and 3 bases at J, with 3 bases between. This CDR3 spans 11 amino acids. CDR1 is MGHRA and CDR2 is YSYEKL in the germline V gene. CDR3 in DNA: TGCGCCAGCAGCCGGGACACTGAAGCTTTCTTT. Translation: CASSRDTEAFF.

Here the CDR3 DNA reads TGTGCCATCAGTGAAATGGGGAGCAATCAGCCCCAGCATTTT. It codes for CAISEMGSNQPQHF. This rearrangement joins TRBV10-3 to TRBJ1-5; D call uncertain. CDR3 length equals 14 residues. Between the trimmed V and J ends, which lost 3 bases and 1 base, there was a span of 7 bases. CDR1 and CDR2 from the germline V gene are ENHRY and SYGVKD.

By share of the sample, this clone is medium-sized. CDR3 sequence reads: CASKWTNPHNEQFF. CDR3 coding DNA: TGTGCCAGCAAATGGACTAACCCTCACAATGAGCAGTTCTTC. This chain links TRBV11-3 with TRBJ2-1, with D possibly matching TRBD2 (6 bases). Germline values: CDR1 SGHNT, CDR2 YENEEA. Trimming left V 7 bases short and J 5 bases short, with 15 bases between. This CDR3 comprises 14 residues.

The V gene is TRBV6-6, the J gene TRBJ2-3; 9 bases map to TRBD2. CDR1 MNHNY and CDR2 SVGAGI come from the germline V gene (reference sequence). The CDR3 consists of 14 residues. The J segment lost 6 bases and the V segment lost 6 bases, leaving 7 bases of the junction unmatched. CDR3 DNA: TGTGCCAGCAGCCTGGGGACTAGCATTGATACGCAGTATTTT. It specifies CASSLGTSIDTQYF.

The chain is built from TRBV27 and TRBJ1-5; 9 bases align to TRBD1. Trimming removed 6 bases from V and 4 bases from J; junction bases left unmatched: 1. The CDR3 contains 13 residues. Germline V gene lookup returns CDR1 MNHEY and CDR2 SMNVEV (reference sequence). CDR3 sequence reads: CASRGQGNQPQHF. CDR3 nucleotide sequence: TGTGCCAGCAGAGGACAGGGGAATCAGCCCCAGCATTTT.

The chain joins TRBV7-9 to TRBJ2-7; D is undetermined. CDR1 SEHNR and CDR2 FQNEAQ come from the germline V gene (reference sequence). The CDR3 runs to 17 residues. The V and J ends lost 5 bases and 3 bases respectively, with 23 bases between them. The CDR3, as DNA: TGTGCCAGCAGCCCTAGTCCCCGTCTCACTCAATTCTACGAGCAGTACTTC. This sequence encodes CASSPSPRLTQFYEQYF.

The rearrangement joins TRBV11-2 to TRBJ2-1, with 7 bases fitting TRBD2. The CDR3 has 16 amino acids. The V segment lost 2 bases and the J segment 3 bases; nucleotides outside the gene matches: 7. Germline V gives CDR1 SGHAT, CDR2 FQNNGV. The CDR3 sequence is CASSLRVGGSYNEQFF. DNA for the CDR3: TGTGCCAGCAGCTTAAGGGTTGGCGGGAGCTACAATGAGCAGTTCTTC.